The 32 T cell receptor beta chains below come from one sample, sequenced in a study of post-analysis software for immune sequencing data. Study-wide results and caveats: In patients, about five TRBV segments were more frequent than in controls, with TRBV5-6, TRBV5-1 and TRBV20-1 among them.

The authors incorporated unique molecular identifiers into the TCR beta cDNA libraries. TCRdb processed the PCR reads anew with MiXCR; each CDR3 protein has one entry. The repertoire holds a few hundred thousand distinct CDR3 sequences, with 30% to 40% as singletons. No antigen has been identified for these receptors. Sequencing input: blood. Receptors originate from a girl aged 2 to 10 with multiple sclerosis.

This clonotype was counted between two and nine times. In nucleotides, the CDR3 is TGCAGTGCGTTGGGACAGGGTTATGGCTACACCTTC. It specifies CSALGQGYGYTF. J is TRBJ1-2 and V is TRBV20-1, with TRBD1 matching over 9 bases. Per the germline V gene, CDR1 is DFQATT and CDR2 is SNEGSKA (reference sequence). V trimming: 6 bases; J trimming: 5 bases; junction bases outside the gene matches: 4. This CDR3 region has 12 residues.

The table lists this clonotype with a few counts. J is TRBJ2-1 and V is TRBV5-1; 8 positions match TRBD1. After removal of 1 base from V and 5 bases from J, the junction contained 14 bases not matched to a gene. CDR3 length equals 18 residues. Per the germline V gene, CDR1 is SGHRS and CDR2 is YFSETQ. The CDR3 sequence is CASSLTGGGPPIDNEQFF. CDR3 nucleotide sequence: TGCGCCAGCAGCTTGACAGGGGGAGGACCACCCATCGACAATGAGCAGTTCTTC.

J is TRBJ2-6 and V is TRBV25-1; 9 nucleotides match TRBD1. CDR3 length: 16 residues. J was trimmed by 9 bases and V by 2 bases; bases with no gene match: 8. From germline, CDR1 is MGHDK and CDR2 SYGVNS. CDR3 sequence reads: CASSERGQGLFNVLTF. For the CDR3, the DNA is TGTGCCAGCAGTGAACGGGGACAGGGACTCTTCAACGTCCTGACTTTC. Full variable domain (remainder filled in from reference TRBV25-1 and TRBJ2-6): EADIYQTPRYLVIGTGKKITLECSQTMGHDKMYWYQQDPGMELHLIHYSYGVNSTEKGDLSSESTVSRIRTEHFPLTLESARPSHTSQYLCASSERGQGLFNVLTFGAGSRLTVL.

Details on this clonotype: The conserved phenylalanine or tryptophan is not found at the CDR3 terminus, so this likely reflects a read error. V is TRBV7-2 and J is TRBJ2-7; 15 bases are shared with TRBD2. Germline V gives CDR1 SGHTA, CDR2 FQGNSA. The CDR3 consists of 17 residues. The CDR3 region has the DNA TGCGCCAGCAGCTTAACCGGACTAGCGGGAGGGCCTTGCGAGCAGTACTGC. Protein product: CASSLTGLAGGPCEQYC.

This clonotype was detected only a few times. V usage is TRBV6-5 and J usage is TRBJ1-1; a weak D match, TRBD1 (6 bases). Trimming shortened V by 6 bases and J by 1 base, and 15 bases separated the two germline ends. The CDR3 runs 15 residues. Per germline, CDR1 MNHEY and CDR2 SVGAGI. The CDR3 sequence is CASSADRSWNTEAFF. The CDR3 coding sequence is TGTGCCAGCAGCGCGGACAGATCGTGGAACACTGAAGCTTTCTTT.

This clonotype was recorded only once. The chain carries TRBV29-1 and TRBJ2-2; D is ambiguous. The CDR3 has 14 residues. Trimming took off 1 base at V and 1 base at J, with 7 bases between the two ends. From germline, CDR1 is SQVTM and CDR2 ANQGSEA. This CDR3 is CSVEVNRNTGELFF. The CDR3 DNA reads TGCAGCGTTGAAGTTAACAGGAACACCGGGGAGCTGTTTTTT.

This clonotype was found once. The chain uses TRBV28 and TRBJ1-5; maybe TRBD1 (6 bases). CDR1 MDHEN and CDR2 SYDVKM come from the germline V gene. V shed 5 bases and J shed 5 bases, with 16 bases lying between them. The CDR3 has 15 residues. The CDR3 reads CASSRGPLTHQPQHF. In DNA form, the CDR3 reads TGTGCCAGCAGTCGGGGGCCACTGACCCATCAGCCCCAGCATTTT.

The chain is built from TRBV6-2 or TRBV6-3 and TRBJ2-1; 10 bases match TRBD1. Germline CDR1 MNHEY, CDR2 SVGEGT. The CDR3 spans 15 residues. Trimming cost V 4 bases and J 3 bases; bases outside gene matches: 3. The CDR3 DNA reads TGTGCCAGCAGTTCGACAGGGGGCTTCTACAATGAGCAGTTCTTC. Translated: CASSSTGGFYNEQFF.

This chain links TRBV15 with TRBJ2-7, with D unresolved. Germline CDR1 and CDR2: LNHNV and YYDKDF (reference sequence). This CDR3 spans 14 amino acids. Trimming removed 1 base from V and 0 bases from J, with 7 bases in between. The CDR3 here is CATSRGDVSYEQYF. DNA of the CDR3: TGTGCCACCAGCAGAGGGGATGTCTCCTACGAGCAGTACTTC.

The chain links TRBV6-6 to TRBJ2-5, with D possibly being TRBD1 or TRBD2 (5 bases each). V lost 5 bases, J lost 3 bases, and 13 bases lay in between. Germline V gene sequence: CDR1 MNHNY, CDR2 SVGAGI (reference sequence). This CDR3 has 14 amino acids. The CDR3 DNA sequence: TGTGCCAGCAGTGACCGCCGGGGCAAAGAGACCCAGTACTTC. Protein: CASSDRRGKETQYF.

The chain couples TRBV10-3 to TRBJ2-1; possibly TRBD2 for D (6 bases). V was shortened by 8 bases and J by 8 bases, with 7 bases between the two germline ends. CDR1 and CDR2 (germline): ENHRY, SYGVKD. The CDR3 extends over 10 amino acids. The CDR3 DNA follows: TGTGCCATCGGGACTTATGAGCAGTTCTTC. Amino acids: CAIGTYEQFF.

The chain employs TRBV10-3 and TRBJ2-7, with TRBD2 matching 10 bases. J was trimmed by 5 bases and V by 0 bases; bases with no gene match: 16. The CDR3 length is 19 residues. Germline V CDR1 and CDR2: ENHRY, SYGVKD. The CDR3 DNA is TGTGCCATCAGTGAGTCCGGCCCGATACGAGCGGGAGGGCCCCACGAGCAGTACTTC. Amino acid sequence: CAISESGPIRAGGPHEQYF.

The rearrangement uses TRBV28 and TRBJ1-6; the D gene is possibly TRBD1 (5 bases). Germline CDR1 reads MDHEN; CDR2 reads SYDVKM. This CDR3 is 16 amino acids long. The V gene lost 3 bases and the J gene lost 7 bases, with 16 bases spanning the gap. The CDR3, as DNA: TGTGCCAGCAGTTTGACAGCATTTGGACCAAATTCACCCCTCCACTTT. This sequence encodes CASSLTAFGPNSPLHF.

The genes are TRBV12-3 or TRBV12-4 and TRBJ2-5; D is unclear. Deletions cut 8 bases from V and 5 bases from J, with 12 bases between. The CDR3 runs 12 residues. DNA of the CDR3: TGTGCCAGCTCGGTCCTAACGGAGACCCAGTACTTC. Amino acids: CASSVLTETQYF.

This clonotype has only a few counts. The V call is TRBV4-3, the J call TRBJ2-7; unclear D gene. The CDR3 has 21 residues. Between the trimmed V and J ends, which lost 0 bases and 3 bases, there was a span of 30 bases. The germline V gene encodes CDR1 LGHNA and CDR2 YSLEER. CDR3 in amino acids: CASSQERSRASHLNPVYEQYF. The DNA of the CDR3 is TGCGCCAGCAGCCAAGAACGGAGTAGGGCGTCCCATTTAAATCCCGTCTACGAGCAGTACTTC.

This clonotype has a handful of counts. This chain links TRBV18 with TRBJ2-3; D may be TRBD1 (6 bases). The CDR3 spans 14 residues. Deletions cut 3 bases from V and 6 bases from J, with 13 bases between. CDR1 is KGHSH and CDR2 is LQKENI in the germline V gene. CDR3 sequence: CASSPDRVSDTQYF. CDR3 nucleotides: TGTGCCAGCTCACCGGACAGAGTAAGCGATACGCAGTATTTT.

The genes are TRBV7-6 and TRBJ1-6; D call uncertain. Germline V CDR1 and CDR2: SGHVS, FNYEAQ. The length of the CDR3 is 16 residues. Trimming stripped 5 bases from V and 10 bases from J, with 21 bases between. The CDR3: CASSPRVADSGSPLHF. CDR3 in DNA: TGTGCCAGCAGCCCCCGAGTAGCAGACTCGGGCTCACCCCTCCACTTT. Combining the CDR3 with reference TRBV7-6 and TRBJ1-6 gives the whole variable domain GAGVSQSPRYKVTKRGQDVALRCDPISGHVSLYWYRQALGQGPEFLTYFNYEAQQDKSGLPNDRFSAERPEGSISTLTIQRTEQRDSAMYRCASSPRVADSGSPLHFGNGTRLTVT.

This clonotype showed up just a few times. The rearrangement joins TRBV25-1 to TRBJ1-5, with D maybe TRBD1 (6 bases). Deletions cut 3 bases from V and 3 bases from J, with 18 bases between. CDR3 size: 17 residues. CDR1 and CDR2 from the germline V gene are MGHDK and SYGVNS. CDR3 loop: CASSDSGRGHYNQPQHF. As DNA, the CDR3 is TGTGCCAGCAGTGATTCTGGCCGGGGACACTACAATCAGCCCCAGCATTTT.

The V and J genes are TRBV5-1 and TRBJ2-1; 7 bases line up with TRBD1. Trimming cost V 5 bases and J 0 bases; bases outside gene matches: 8. The CDR3 consists of 16 residues. From germline, CDR1 is SGHRS and CDR2 YFSETQ. The CDR3: CASSPSQGVSYNEQFF. Written as DNA, the CDR3 is TGCGCCAGCAGTCCATCTCAGGGGGTCTCCTACAATGAGCAGTTCTTC.

This clonotype has just a few counts. V usage is TRBV5-1 and J usage is TRBJ2-1; the match to TRBD2 covers 8 bases. Germline V lookup: CDR1 SGHRS, CDR2 YFSETQ. The CDR3 covers 15 residues. The junction had 12 bases not matched to a gene; V was cut back by 4 bases and J by 9 bases. The DNA for the CDR3 is TGCGCCAGCAGCCCCCCCGGGAGGGGGGGAGTTGAGCAGTTCTTC. This translates into CASSPPGRGGVEQFF.

This clonotype was counted once. The V and J genes are TRBV7-7 and TRBJ2-1; possibly TRBD2 for D (6 bases). Per germline, CDR1 SSHAT and CDR2 FNYEAQ (reference sequence). CDR3 length equals 14 residues. CDR3: CTSSLVAGIGEQFF. The CDR3 region has the DNA TGTACTAGCAGCTTAGTCGCGGGAATTGGTGAGCAGTTCTTC.

The genes are TRBV5-1 and TRBJ2-4; no firm D call. This CDR3 region has 14 residues. Germline values: CDR1 SGHRS, CDR2 YFSETQ. V lost 0 bases and J 9 bases, leaving 13 bases between the germline ends. CDR3 bases: TGCGCCAGCAGCTTGGCAGACCCACGGAGCATTCAGTACTTC. It yields the protein CASSLADPRSIQYF.

V gene TRBV15 combines with J gene TRBJ2-3; D possibly matches TRBD1 or TRBD2 (5 bases each). The V gene lost 0 bases and the J gene lost 9 bases, with 19 bases spanning the gap. Germline assignment: CDR1 LNHNV and CDR2 YYDKDF (reference sequence). There are 16 residues in the CDR3. The CDR3 bases are TGTGCCACCAGCAGAGACCCGGACTCGCGCCAGGGAACGCAGTATTTT. This sequence encodes CATSRDPDSRQGTQYF.

This clonotype was seen just once. V is TRBV20-1 and J is TRBJ2-1; a possible D gene is TRBD2 (6 bases). The CDR3 totals 16 residues. V lost 5 bases to trimming and J lost 2 bases, with 19 bases between them. Germline values: CDR1 DFQATT, CDR2 SNEGSKA (reference sequence). Written as DNA, the CDR3 is TGCAGTGCTTCCAAGGGGATTACGGGGGCCTACAATGAGCAGTTCTTC. This gives the protein CSASKGITGAYNEQFF.

The V gene is TRBV20-1, the J gene TRBJ2-5; TRBD2 aligns across 8 bases. Matching the DNA end better, TRBJ2-7 makes the J call doubtful. CDR1 is DFQATT, CDR2 SNEGSKA, per germline (reference sequence). CDR3 length: 15 residues. CDR3 coding DNA: TGCAGTGCTAGTTATTCCGCGGGAGGAGGGTACGAGCAGTACTTC. Amino acids: CSASYSAGGGYEQYF.

This clonotype has a count of ten or more. The gene calls are TRBV28 and TRBJ2-7; 11 bases are a match to TRBD1. Germline assignment: CDR1 MDHEN and CDR2 SYDVKM. The CDR3 consists of 14 residues. V trimming: 5 bases; J trimming: 5 bases; junction bases outside the gene matches: 5. CDR3 sequence (DNA): TGTGCCAGCAGTGGAGGGACAGGGGGAAACGAGCAGTACTTC. It is translated as CASSGGTGGNEQYF.

The V gene is TRBV20-1, the J gene TRBJ2-7, with 9 bases that match TRBD1. The germline gives CDR1 DFQATT, CDR2 SNEGSKA (reference sequence). V gave up 1 base and J gave up 4 bases; unmatched junction bases: 5. The length of the CDR3 is 14 residues. CDR3: CSARVWTGEYEQYF. DNA of the CDR3: TGCAGTGCTAGAGTTTGGACAGGGGAATACGAGCAGTACTTC.

This clonotype was found a few times. This chain uses TRBV12-5 with TRBJ2-3; 11 nucleotides align to TRBD1. The germline CDR1 and CDR2 sequences are LGHNT and FRNRAP. V shed 4 bases, J shed 11 bases, and the junction held 8 bases outside the gene matches. The CDR3 has 14 residues. DNA for the CDR3: TGTGCTAGTGGTTCACAAAGGACAGGGGGCAAGCAGTATTTT. Protein: CASGSQRTGGKQYF.

The rearrangement links TRBV7-3 to TRBJ2-3; TRBD1 might be the D (6 bases). Germline-derived CDR1 and CDR2 are SGHTA and FQGTGA. The CDR3 sequence is 21 residues long. Between the trimmed V and J ends, which lost 0 bases and 3 bases, there was a span of 28 bases. DNA for the CDR3: TGTGCCAGCAGCTTAACCCGTAGTTTGGGGGCCTCGCCGTCGAGTACAGATACGCAGTATTTT. Protein: CASSLTRSLGASPSSTDTQYF.

DNA for the CDR3: TGTGCCATCAGCCCGGGCGGTAACTATGGCTACACCTTC. Translated, it gives CAISPGGNYGYTF. The rearrangement uses TRBV10-3 and TRBJ1-2; D uncertain. Germline V gene sequence: CDR1 ENHRY, CDR2 SYGVKD. This CDR3 has 13 amino acids. The V end lost 6 bases, the J end lost 1 base, and 9 bases lay between the germline ends.

The genes are TRBV20-1 and TRBJ2-6; TRBD2 is a possible D gene (6 bases). This CDR3 has 14 amino acids. Trimming took 6 bases from V and 0 from J, leaving 9 bases between them. Germline lookup yields CDR1 DFQATT and CDR2 SNEGSKA (reference sequence). Here the CDR3 reads CSAAGSSGANVLTF. The CDR3 region has the DNA TGCAGTGCAGCGGGTAGCTCTGGGGCCAACGTCCTGACTTTC.

This clonotype turned up a few times. CDR3: CASSPGQYAYEQYF. CDR3 in DNA: TGCGCCAGCAGTCCAGGACAGTACGCGTACGAGCAGTACTTC. The chain joins TRBV5-1 to TRBJ2-7; D is perhaps TRBD1 (6 bases). The ends were cut back, 5 bases at V and 4 bases at J, with 16 bases in the middle. CDR1 SGHRS and CDR2 YFSETQ come from the germline V gene. This CDR3 comprises 14 residues.